Given below is one T cell receptor (beta chain) in context. No antigen is known for it. Exclusion applied to patients with other autoimmune diseases, uncontrolled infections, pregnancy or lactation. Orbital computed tomography, thyroid ultrasound, TRAb, serum thyroxine and clinical symptoms formed the basis of diagnosis. The sample originates from a study of Graves' ophthalmopathy and Graves' hyperthyroidism. Background on the study: The study drew peripheral blood at initial diagnosis, before any treatment. General observations from the study: For predicting ophthalmopathy progression, the model had about 66% sensitivity and nearly 75% specificity.

RNA transcripts were the template, and TCR beta CDR3 regions were amplified from them. After a first-round RT-PCR with HTBI primers, a second-round multiplex PCR was run. TCRdb independently ran MiXCR on the multiplex PCR reads; one entry per CDR3 protein. Counted here are 650,000 to 800,000 distinct CDR3 sequences, about two fifths occurring once; the ten biggest clones make up 3% to 4%. This TCR was recovered from an adult man with Graves' ophthalmopathy. The sample consisted of peripheral blood.

CDR3 loop: CASSQEHYGTGLFGYTF. CDR3 DNA: TGCGCCAGCAGCCAGGAGCACTACGGGACAGGGTTGTTTGGCTACACCTTC. V is TRBV4-3 and J is TRBJ1-2; 9 positions agree with TRBD1. The CDR3 runs 17 residues. Losses at the gene ends were 3 bases for V and 7 bases for J; bases not matched to a gene: 15. Germline assignment: CDR1 LGHNA and CDR2 YSLEER.